The 17 T cell receptor beta chains below come from one sample, sequenced in a study of T cell repertoires in cytomegalovirus infection. MiXCR, applied by TCRdb to the reads, yields one record per CDR3 protein. This repertoire shows a few hundred thousand distinct CDR3 sequences, approximately 40% found once; its top ten account for about two fifths. No antigens are known for them. The input for sequencing was cultured PBMCs, taken from culture after CMV antigen stimulation. Source of these receptors: a human donor in good health (CMV status not recorded). Some clones in this sample may be carry-over from other donors' samples.

V is TRBV6-5 and J is TRBJ2-1; maybe TRBD2 (5 bases). The CDR3 covers 16 residues. V was trimmed by 6 bases and J by 1 base, leaving 16 bases between them. CDR1 MNHEY and CDR2 SVGAGI come from the germline V gene. The CDR3 region is CASSLGGWGSYNEQFF. Written as DNA, the CDR3 is TGTGCCAGCAGCCTCGGAGGATGGGGATCCTACAATGAGCAGTTCTTC.

This sequence joins TRBV27 and TRBJ1-4; a weak D match, TRBD1 (6 bases). The CDR3 covers 12 residues. Trimming took off 8 bases at V and 4 bases at J, with 8 bases between the two ends. The V gene's germline CDR1 is MNHEY and CDR2 SMNVEV (reference sequence). CDR3 region: CASGQNNEKLFF. The CDR3 region has the DNA TGTGCCAGCGGACAGAATAATGAAAAACTGTTTTTT.

V and J are TRBV7-2 and TRBJ2-1; perhaps TRBD2 as D (6 bases). Trimming stripped 2 bases from V and 5 bases from J, with 10 bases between. There are 14 residues in the CDR3. Germline assignment: CDR1 SGHTA and CDR2 FQGNSA. CDR3 in DNA: TGTGCCAGCAGCTTAACCGGGGGTGACAATGAGCAGTTCTTC. Amino acid sequence: CASSLTGGDNEQFF.

The chain is built from TRBV28 and TRBJ2-1; 11 nucleotides agree with TRBD2. V was pared by 6 bases and J by 5 bases, with 3 bases of the junction left unmatched. The CDR3 runs 14 residues. CDR1 and CDR2 (germline): MDHEN, SYDVKM. Written as DNA, the CDR3 is TGTGCCAGCAGCCGTAGCGGGAGGGACAATGAGCAGTTCTTC. Residues: CASSRSGRDNEQFF.

This clonotype has a handful of counts. The CDR3 DNA follows: TGCGCCAGCAGCCAAAAGCCACTCCCTGTGGCGGGGTCCAATGAGCAGTTCTTC. Translated: CASSQKPLPVAGSNEQFF. The J gene is TRBJ2-1, the V gene TRBV4-1; TRBD2 is a possible D gene (6 bases). There are 18 residues in the CDR3. The V end lost 2 bases, the J end lost 6 bases, and 23 bases lay between the germline ends. Germline V lookup: CDR1 MGHRA, CDR2 YSYEKL.

This clonotype was seen a few times. The V call is TRBV7-6, the J call TRBJ2-7, with D perhaps given as TRBD1 or TRBD2 (5 bases each). The CDR3 runs 15 residues. V was clipped by 0 bases and J by 1 base, with 10 bases between them. Per germline, CDR1 SGHVS and CDR2 FNYEAQ. The CDR3: CASSLAGDGSYEQYF. As DNA, the CDR3 is TGTGCCAGCAGCTTAGCGGGGGACGGTTCCTACGAGCAGTACTTC.

J is TRBJ2-7 and V is TRBV20-1, with D perhaps matching TRBD1 or TRBD2 (6 bases each). Trimming removed 6 bases from V and 5 bases from J, with 14 bases in between. Germline values: CDR1 DFQATT, CDR2 SNEGSKA (reference sequence). The CDR3 covers 12 residues. In DNA, the CDR3 is TGCAGTGCCCCGGGGGCCTGGGACGAGCAGTACTTC. Its translation: CSAPGAWDEQYF.

V gene TRBV12-3 or TRBV12-4 combines with J gene TRBJ1-1, with no clear D. This CDR3 contains 14 residues. V was pared by 4 bases and J by 3 bases, with 12 bases between. The CDR3 here is CASSWDGEYTEAFF. The CDR3 nucleotides are TGTGCCAGCAGTTGGGATGGGGAGTACACTGAAGCTTTCTTT.

The table lists this clonotype with many counts. The chain links TRBV7-2 to TRBJ2-1; D might be TRBD2 (6 bases). Per germline, CDR1 SGHTA and CDR2 FQGNSA. Trimming removed 4 bases at V and 6 bases at J, with 7 bases between. The CDR3 length is 12 residues. The CDR3 bases are TGTGCCAGCAGCTGGGGAGGCAATGAGCAGTTCTTC. Its translation: CASSWGGNEQFF.

This clonotype has only a few counts. This chain connects TRBV12-3 or TRBV12-4 to TRBJ2-3; D remains ambiguous. V was clipped by 4 bases and J by 2 bases, with 13 bases between them. The CDR3 loop spans 15 amino acids. This CDR3 is CASSSRGRDTDTQYF. The CDR3 bases are TGTGCCAGCAGTTCTCGTGGCCGAGACACAGATACGCAGTATTTT.

The V and J genes are TRBV19 and TRBJ1-6; no reliable D call. The germline V gene encodes CDR1 LNHDA and CDR2 SQIVND (reference sequence). The CDR3 runs 16 residues. V lost 5 bases and J 3 bases, leaving 14 bases between the germline ends. CDR3 nucleotides: TGTGCCAGTAGTCCCGCGCTTACGGGCTATAATTCACCCCTCCACTTT. Translating it yields CASSPALTGYNSPLHF.

CDR3 region: CASSESVGEKLFF. DNA for the CDR3: TGTGCCAGCAGTGAGTCGGTGGGCGAAAAACTGTTTTTT. The genes are TRBV2 and TRBJ1-4; D not resolved. Per the germline V gene, CDR1 is SNHLY and CDR2 is FYNNEI. V lost 3 bases to trimming and J lost 8 bases, with 10 bases between them. The CDR3 consists of 13 residues.

This clonotype was counted a few times. The chain uses TRBV7-6 and TRBJ2-1; D is unresolved. CDR1 is SGHVS, CDR2 FNYEAQ, per germline. Trimming left V 3 bases short and J 15 bases short, with 9 bases between. The CDR3 covers 10 residues. CDR3 in amino acids: CASSLVSGFF. The DNA for the CDR3 is TGTGCCAGCAGCTTGGTTAGTGGGTTCTTC. The full variable domain, with the rest looked up from reference TRBV7-6 and TRBJ2-1, is GAGVSQSPRYKVTKRGQDVALRCDPISGHVSLYWYRQALGQGPEFLTYFNYEAQQDKSGLPNDRFSAERPEGSISTLTIQRTEQRDSAMYRCASSLVSGFFGPGTRLTVL.

The genes are TRBV11-3 and TRBJ2-3; TRBD2 matches at 9 bases. The V gene's germline CDR1 is SGHNT and CDR2 YENEEA. V shed 2 bases, J shed 6 bases, and the junction held 6 bases outside the gene matches. The CDR3 spans 15 residues. The CDR3 coding sequence is TGTGCCAGCAGCTTAAGAATAGCGGGAGAGGATACGCAGTATTTT. Its translation is CASSLRIAGEDTQYF.

The chain employs TRBV28 and TRBJ1-3; tentatively, D is TRBD1 (5 bases). V was clipped by 5 bases and J by 1 base, with 12 bases between them. CDR3 size: 15 residues. Germline V gene data show CDR1 as MDHEN and CDR2 as SYDVKM. The CDR3 loop is CASSIGGGSGNTIYF. In nucleotides, the CDR3 is TGTGCCAGCAGTATAGGCGGGGGGTCTGGAAACACCATATATTTT. Full variable domain (outside the CDR3, taken from reference TRBV28 and TRBJ1-3): DVKVTQSSRYLVKRTGEKVFLECVQDMDHENMFWYRQDPGLGLRLIYFSYDVKMKEKGDIPEGYSVSREKKERFSLILESASTNQTSMYLCASSIGGGSGNTIYFGEGSWLTVV.

This clonotype showed up many times. V and J are TRBV7-2 and TRBJ2-7; D might be TRBD1 or TRBD2, each matching 5 bases. This CDR3 has 14 residues. Trimming pared 5 bases from V and 2 bases from J, leaving 13 bases between. Germline V gene data show CDR1 as SGHTA and CDR2 as FQGNSA. DNA of the CDR3: TGTGCCAGCAGCCCCAGATGGGGGACCTACGAGCAGTACTTC. Translated, it gives CASSPRWGTYEQYF.

The chain carries TRBV10-3 and TRBJ2-1; 7 nucleotides align to TRBD2. In germline, CDR1 is ENHRY, CDR2 SYGVKD. V was pared by 3 bases and J by 2 bases, with 13 bases of the junction left unmatched. This CDR3 has 18 residues. CDR3 DNA sequence: TGTGCCATCAGTGACCGGGGGAGGGTCTCCCTCGCCTACAATGAGCAGTTCTTC. Translation: CAISDRGRVSLAYNEQFF.